A single sample is the source of the 15 T cell receptor beta chains below, sequenced in a study of control samples from healthy donors and cancer patients. Repertoires were generated with immunoSEQ multiplex PCR, while TCRdb's copy carries only in-frame clones and drops some. Of tens of thousands of clones listed, 85% are singletons. Sequencing was performed on PBMCs. The source is a woman aged 55-69 years with head and neck cancer.

The chain joins TRBV11-3 to TRBJ2-5; 7 bases match TRBD1. Trimming took 1 base from V and 5 from J; bases not matched to a gene: 4. The germline V gene encodes CDR1 SGHNT and CDR2 YENEEA. The CDR3 runs to 14 residues. DNA of the CDR3: TGTGCCAGCAGCTTAGGCGACAGGGTGGAGACCCAGTACTTC. This encodes CASSLGDRVETQYF.

This rearrangement joins TRBV11-1 to TRBJ2-7, with D unresolved. The germline V gene encodes CDR1 SGHAT and CDR2 FQDESV (reference sequence). V lost 5 bases and J lost 7, with 12 bases in between. The CDR3 extends over 12 amino acids. The CDR3 DNA follows: TGTGCCAGCAGCGGGTCCAAGGAAGAGCAGTACTTC. Amino acids: CASSGSKEEQYF.

This sequence joins TRBV6-2 or TRBV6-3 and TRBJ2-3, with TRBD2 as a possible D gene (6 bases). V was trimmed by 2 bases and J by 0 bases, leaving 15 bases between them. Germline loops: CDR1 MNHEY, CDR2 SVGEGT. The CDR3 spans 17 residues. The CDR3 sequence: CASSYPRVAESTDTQYF. CDR3 sequence (DNA): TGTGCCAGCAGTTACCCCCGGGTAGCGGAGAGCACAGATACGCAGTATTTT.

V is TRBV5-1 and J is TRBJ2-5; TRBD2 matches at 11 bases. V was clipped by 4 bases and J by 2 bases; unmatched bases: 7. Germline V lookup: CDR1 SGHRS, CDR2 YFSETQ. The CDR3 is 16 residues long. As DNA, the CDR3 is TGCGCCAGCAGCCCCGGACTAGCGGGCGCACAAGAGACCCAGTACTTC. Translating it yields CASSPGLAGAQETQYF. Full variable domain (outside the CDR3, taken from reference TRBV5-1 and TRBJ2-5): KAGVTQTPRYLIKTRGQQVTLSCSPISGHRSVSWYQQTPGQGLQFLFEYFSETQRNKGNFPGRFSGRQFSNSRSEMNVSTLELGDSALYLCASSPGLAGAQETQYFGPGTRLLVL.

By sample share, this clone is medium-sized. The chain has TRBV4-3 and TRBJ1-2, with TRBD1 as a possible D gene (5 bases). CDR3 length equals 15 residues. CDR1 is LGHNA, CDR2 YSLEER, per germline. With 0 bases removed from V and 6 bases from J, the gap between germline ends came to 14 bases. The CDR3 DNA is TGCGCCAGCAGCCAAGAGGCCAGGGAAACGGATGGCTACACCTTC. This gives the protein CASSQEARETDGYTF.

The V gene is TRBV6-5, the J gene TRBJ2-5; TRBD1 matches 7 bases. The CDR3 is 15 amino acids. The V and J ends lost 6 bases and 1 base, in that order; junction bases with no gene match: 8. In germline, CDR1 is MNHEY, CDR2 SVGAGI. CDR3 nucleotide sequence: TGTGCCAGCAGGCCCTGGGACAGAGCCCAAGAGACCCAGTACTTC. Translating it yields CASRPWDRAQETQYF.

V usage is TRBV19 and J usage is TRBJ1-5, with D possibly TRBD1 on 5 matching bases. Trimming left V 1 base short and J 4 bases short, with 11 bases between. CDR3 length: 15 amino acids. CDR1 is LNHDA and CDR2 is SQIVND in the germline V gene (reference sequence). CDR3 nucleotides: TGTGCCAGTAGTATAGGCAGGGAGAGGAATCAGCCCCAGCATTTT. This codes for CASSIGRERNQPQHF.

This sequence joins TRBV6-5 and TRBJ2-7, with TRBD2 matching 8 bases. The J segment lost 5 bases and the V segment lost 7 bases, leaving 10 bases of the junction unmatched. Germline V gives CDR1 MNHEY, CDR2 SVGAGI. This CDR3 is built from 14 residues. CDR3 in DNA: TGTGCCAGCATATATGGGACTAGAGGCCACGAGCAGTACTTC. Its protein is CASIYGTRGHEQYF.

The rearrangement uses TRBV7-2 and TRBJ2-7; possible D gene TRBD1, 6 bases. Per the germline V gene, CDR1 is SGHTA and CDR2 is FQGNSA. V was pared by 1 base and J by 3 bases, with 10 bases between. The CDR3 is made up of 14 amino acids. The CDR3 DNA reads as TGTGCCAGCAGCTTAGGGACAGCGTTCTACGAGCAGTACTTC. This codes for CASSLGTAFYEQYF.

This clone was recorded a few times. The rearrangement joins TRBV29-1 to TRBJ2-3, with 7 nucleotides matching TRBD1. V was clipped by 7 bases and J by 4 bases; unmatched bases: 11. Germline lookup yields CDR1 SQVTM and CDR2 ANQGSEA. This CDR3 has 14 amino acids. The CDR3 DNA reads TGCAGCGCTCCGTCAGGGGGTTGGTCAGATACGCAGTATTTT. This codes for CSAPSGGWSDTQYF.

V is TRBV7-2 and J is TRBJ2-1; 7 bases are a match to TRBD2. The CDR3 has 17 residues. Germline trimming cut 5 bases from V and 0 bases from J; bases unmatched to any gene: 10. CDR1 is SGHTA and CDR2 is FQGNSA in the germline V gene. The CDR3 loop reads CASSPEALAASYNEQFF. The CDR3 region has the DNA TGTGCCAGCAGCCCAGAGGCTCTAGCGGCCTCCTACAATGAGCAGTTCTTC.

Concerning this clone itself: A read error may produce the germline difference seen at one junction end. The chain uses TRBV18 and TRBJ2-2; D may be TRBD2 (5 bases). The CDR3 consists of 15 residues. Germline CDR1 and CDR2: KGHSH and LQKENI. The CDR3 spells CPSSPRPGRDGELFF. The CDR3 coding sequence is TGTCCCAGCTCACCACGACCGGGGAGAGACGGGGAGCTGTTTTTT.

This clone occurred a few times. J is TRBJ2-7 and V is TRBV15, with TRBD2 matching over 7 bases. Germline V gene sequence: CDR1 LNHNV, CDR2 YYDKDF (reference sequence). The CDR3 is 14 residues long. V lost 3 bases, J lost 2 bases, and 4 bases stayed unmatched. CDR3 nucleotides: TGTGCCACCAGCAGCGCGGGAGTCGCCTACGAGCAGTACTTC. This gives the protein CATSSAGVAYEQYF.

The gene calls are TRBV10-2 and TRBJ1-1, with D tentatively TRBD1 (5 bases). V was trimmed by 7 bases and J by 3 bases, leaving 12 bases between them. From germline, CDR1 is WSHSY and CDR2 SAAADI. The CDR3 sequence is 13 residues long. CDR3 sequence reads: CASKRREDTEAFF. In nucleotides, the CDR3 is TGCGCCAGCAAGCGCAGGGAAGACACTGAAGCTTTCTTT.

The V and J genes are TRBV18 and TRBJ1-1; D not certain. Trimming removed 2 bases from V and 5 bases from J, with 18 bases in between. The CDR3 sequence is 16 residues long. Germline-derived CDR1 and CDR2 are KGHSH and LQKENI. CDR3 in DNA: TGTGCCAGCTCACCAAGTTGGCGGCCAAGTAGTACTGAAGCTTTCTTT. Residues: CASSPSWRPSSTEAFF.